This TCR beta chain was sequenced during a study of sequential checkpoint blockade in melanoma. This clone was seen a single time. Noted treatment: randomized to nivolumab then ipilimumab (arm A) or the reverse (arm B). Germline V gives CDR1 SEHNR, CDR2 FQNEAQ (reference sequence). The CDR3 extends over 14 amino acids. With V trimmed by 3 bases and J by 8 bases, 6 bases remained unmatched. Data came from immunoSEQ multiplex PCR; TCRdb stores just in-frame clones and leaves some out. The sample shows roughly 28,000 clones, 60% to 80% of them seen only once. This clonotype was sampled from a human donor with melanoma. The rearrangement uses TRBV7-9 and TRBJ2-4, with TRBD1 matching 8 bases. The sequences come from CD8+ T cells sorted from blood (inferred from file names), collected from a patient given nivolumab and ipilimumab in sequence. In DNA form, the CDR3 reads TGTGCCAGCAGCTTGGCAGGGGGCCGAGACATTCAGTACTTC. It specifies CASSLAGGRDIQYF.